This TCR beta chain was recorded in a study of T cell repertoires in cytomegalovirus infection. Study-wide background: It can be stated that public TCR beta signatures indicated CMV infection as well as a matching HLA type. Study-wide results and caveats: HLA-C-restricted CMV-specific TCR beta clonotypes prevailed in the ex vivo response. Identification of carriers of CMV plus the relevant HLA was performed using cumulative public TCR beta family frequency.

This clonotype was seen more than once but under ten times. Its antigen is as yet unknown. The limits of the CDR3 on the DNA are not certain, so only TCRdb's listed CDR3 is given. TCRdb fed the reads into MiXCR, producing one record per CDR3 protein. This sample has over 100,000 distinct CDR3 sequences, with 10% found just once. The germline V gene encodes CDR1 DFQATT and CDR2 SNEGSKA (reference sequence). The CDR3 has 18 residues if both end residues are counted. This sequence was found in a human donor in good health (CMV status not recorded). Some clones in this sample may be carry-over from other donors' samples. Sequencing was carried out using PBMCs, sequenced either directly or after in vitro stimulation (not recorded which). The V gene is TRBV20-1, the J gene TRBJ2-3; the DNA was not compared with TRBD2, the D call given in the table. The CDR3 sequence: CSARTSGEGFAVPDTQYF.